This T cell receptor beta chain was captured in a study of blood T cells in healthy people across ages. Study overall: The template switching approach captured approximately one barcoded beta molecule for every two T cells.

Primers used in a second PCR of about 6 to 11 cycles were a sample-barcoded 5' primer and a J-beta primer mix. Via MiXCR, TCRdb re-called the 5' RACE reads, giving one row per CDR3 protein. The sample yields 600,000 to 1,000,000 distinct CDR3 sequences, approximately 25% seen once. Germline values: CDR1 SGHRS, CDR2 YFSETQ. The CDR3 totals 16 residues. Trimming removed 1 base from V and 1 base from J, with 9 bases in between. This clonotype came up a few times. The sample was also linked to a second study, of T cells of mothers and their children. That paper notes: Three healthy Caucasian mothers served as donors, and their six children did as well. Reverse transcription into cDNA received all extracted RNA, at about 1.4 ug per 15 ul.

The clonotype originates from a boy under 18 in good health. The material sequenced was blood. The rearrangement uses TRBV5-1 and TRBJ1-6; the D gene is possibly TRBD1 (6 bases). CDR3 amino acids: CASSLTGKSYNSPLHF. CDR3 DNA: TGCGCCAGCAGCTTGACAGGGAAGTCCTATAATTCACCCCTCCACTTT.